Below are 13 T cell receptor beta chains sequenced from a single sample in a study of cytomegalovirus exposure and HLA in healthy donors. Researchers ran the PCR with 60 Vbeta and 13 Jbeta primers. The table came from immunoSEQ multiplex PCR; TCRdb's copy has only in-frame clones and leaves some out. In the table there are around 170,000 clones, roughly 79% of which are singletons. Sequencing was performed on PBMCs. The receptors derive from a woman aged 45-59 years in good health and CMV-seropositive.

This chain uses TRBV29-1 with TRBJ1-2; tentative D call: TRBD1 (5 bases). The CDR3 loop spans 13 amino acids. The V and J ends lost 4 bases and 2 bases respectively, with 11 bases between them. CDR1 is SQVTM and CDR2 is ANQGSEA in the germline V gene. CDR3 sequence reads: CSVGTGENYGYTF. For the CDR3, the DNA is TGCAGCGTTGGAACAGGCGAGAACTATGGCTACACCTTC.

This clone was observed a handful of times. This chain uses TRBV7-2 with TRBJ1-2; D is unresolved. Trimming cost V 1 base and J 5 bases, with 14 bases left between them. The CDR3 spans 15 residues. Germline values: CDR1 SGHTA, CDR2 FQGNSA. DNA of the CDR3: TGTGCCAGCAGCTTAGATTTCAGTAGCTATTATGGCTACACCTTC. This codes for CASSLDFSSYYGYTF. The variable domain in full, completed from reference TRBV7-2 and TRBJ1-2, reads GAGVSQSPSNKVTEKGKDVELRCDPISGHTALYWYRQSLGQGLEFLIYFQGNSAPDKSGLPSDRFSAERTGGSVSTLTIQRTQQEDSAVYLCASSLDFSSYYGYTFGSGTRLTVV.

This clone has only one observation. The rearrangement uses TRBV29-1 and TRBJ2-6, with D possibly TRBD2 on 6 matching bases. CDR3 length equals 14 residues. The V and J ends lost 3 bases and 2 bases respectively, with 8 bases between them. Germline V lookup: CDR1 SQVTM, CDR2 ANQGSEA. CDR3 nucleotide sequence: TGCAGCGTTGAGAGGGAGGCTGGGGCCAACGTCCTGACTTTC. Its translation is CSVEREAGANVLTF.

V and J are TRBV7-2 and TRBJ2-3; 10 bases line up with TRBD2. Per the germline V gene, CDR1 is SGHTA and CDR2 is FQGNSA. With 6 bases clipped from V and 1 base from J, the junction kept 4 bases outside the gene matches. The CDR3 extends over 15 amino acids. CDR3 region: CASRQGTSGTDTQYF. CDR3 nucleotide sequence: TGTGCCAGCAGGCAAGGGACTAGCGGCACAGATACGCAGTATTTT.

The chain carries TRBV6-1 and TRBJ1-5, with D perhaps TRBD1 (5 bases). The CDR3 covers 15 residues. The germline CDR1 and CDR2 sequences are MNHNS and SASEGT. Deletions cut 8 bases from V and 1 base from J, with 15 bases between. CDR3 sequence (DNA): TGTGCCAGCTGTTGGGCAGGGATCAGCAATCAGCCCCAGCATTTT. Residues: CASCWAGISNQPQHF.

The rearrangement uses TRBV28 and TRBJ1-1; D unclear. The CDR3 runs to 14 residues. Looked up from germline, CDR1 is MDHEN and CDR2 is SYDVKM. V lost 3 bases and J lost 1, with 9 bases in between. The DNA for the CDR3 is TGTGCCAGCAGTTTCCGGAGCGGGAACACTGAAGCTTTCTTT. Protein product: CASSFRSGNTEAFF.

This chain connects TRBV4-3 to TRBJ2-3; no definite D call. CDR3 length: 17 amino acids. V was pared by 0 bases and J by 1 base, with 14 bases between. Germline lookup yields CDR1 LGHNA and CDR2 YSLEER. The CDR3 nucleotides read TGCGCCAGCAGCCAAGATTGGCATCCCGAGGGCACAGATACGCAGTATTTT. It codes for CASSQDWHPEGTDTQYF.

This clone appeared a single time. The chain recombines TRBV7-9 with TRBJ1-1; 7 bases agree with TRBD1. From germline, CDR1 is SEHNR and CDR2 FQNEAQ (reference sequence). V was pared by 11 bases and J by 4 bases, with 10 bases of the junction left unmatched. The length of the CDR3 is 13 residues. CDR3 nucleotide sequence: TGTGCCCTAGCGCCCCCAGGGGGCACTGAAGCTTTCTTT. The encoded protein is CALAPPGGTEAFF.

V and J are TRBV5-6 and TRBJ1-2; the D is unclear. CDR1 is SGHDT and CDR2 is YYEEEE in the germline V gene. The V end was cut by 4 bases, the J end by 2 bases, with 12 bases between. The CDR3 loop spans 14 amino acids. The CDR3 sequence: CASSLLEGNYGYTF. The CDR3, as DNA: TGTGCCAGCAGCCTGCTAGAGGGAAACTATGGCTACACCTTC.

This clone has just one count. This chain links TRBV7-2 with TRBJ1-1; D is undetermined. From germline, CDR1 is SGHTA and CDR2 FQGNSA. V lost 5 bases to trimming and J lost 0 bases, with 10 bases between them. The CDR3 loop spans 14 amino acids. The CDR3 here is CASSLQSMNTEAFF. The CDR3 DNA is TGTGCCAGCAGCCTACAGAGCATGAACACTGAAGCTTTCTTT.

The chain has TRBV9 and TRBJ2-5; maybe TRBD2 (5 bases). Germline V gene data show CDR1 as SGDLS and CDR2 as YYNGEE. The CDR3 has 15 residues. V dropped 0 bases and J dropped 2 bases, with 11 bases sitting between them. The CDR3 reads CASSVGPGFQETQYF. The CDR3 coding sequence is TGTGCCAGCAGCGTAGGCCCGGGATTTCAAGAGACCCAGTACTTC.

This clone was found once. The chain is built from TRBV5-1 and TRBJ2-2, with D maybe TRBD2 (6 bases). This CDR3 has 15 residues. Germline V CDR1 and CDR2: SGHRS, YFSETQ. V was cut by 4 bases and J by 3 bases, with 13 bases left in between. This CDR3 reads CASSPLGEDTGELFF. The DNA for the CDR3 is TGCGCCAGCAGCCCCCTTGGGGAGGACACCGGGGAGCTGTTTTTT.

The V gene is TRBV19, the J gene TRBJ1-1; 8 bases agree with TRBD1. This CDR3 region has 15 residues. CDR1 and CDR2 from the germline V gene are LNHDA and SQIVND (reference sequence). V lost 6 bases to trimming and J lost 4 bases; unmatched junction nucleotides: 10. The CDR3 loop reads CASSRSTGVGTEAFF. CDR3 nucleotides: TGTGCCAGTAGCAGATCGACAGGGGTGGGCACTGAAGCTTTCTTT.